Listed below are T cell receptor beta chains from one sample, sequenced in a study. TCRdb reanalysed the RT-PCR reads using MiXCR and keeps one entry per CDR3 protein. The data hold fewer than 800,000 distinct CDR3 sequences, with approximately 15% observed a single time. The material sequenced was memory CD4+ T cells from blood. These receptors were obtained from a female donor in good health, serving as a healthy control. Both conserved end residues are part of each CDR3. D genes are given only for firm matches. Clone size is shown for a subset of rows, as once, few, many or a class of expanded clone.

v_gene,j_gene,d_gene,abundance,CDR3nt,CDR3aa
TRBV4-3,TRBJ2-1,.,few,TGCGCCAGCAGCCAAGAGAGTGGTACTGCCTACAATGAGCAGTTCTTC,CASSQESGTAYNEQFF
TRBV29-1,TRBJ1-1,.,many,TGCAGCGTTGCTGCACAGGGGAACACTGAAGCTTTCTTT,CSVAAQGNTEAFF
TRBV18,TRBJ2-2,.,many,TGTGCCAGCTCACCTCGGAAGATGGCCCTACCCCGGGAGCTGTTTTTT,CASSPRKMALPRELFF
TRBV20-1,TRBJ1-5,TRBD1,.,TGCAGTGCCAGTAAGACAGGGTGGAATCAGCCCCAGCATTTT,CSASKTGWNQPQHF
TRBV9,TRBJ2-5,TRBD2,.,TGTGCCAGCAGCGGATATAGCGGGAGGGAGACCCAGTACTTC,CASSGYSGRETQYF
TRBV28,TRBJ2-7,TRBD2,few,TGTGCCAGCAGTCCGGGGGGGGGCCAGTTCTACGAGCAGTACTTC,CASSPGGGQFYEQYF
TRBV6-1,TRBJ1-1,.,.,TGTGCCAGCAGGAAGACAGGAATAAACACTGAAGCTTTCTTT,CASRKTGINTEAFF
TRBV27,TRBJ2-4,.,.,TGTGCCAGCAGTTTATTTTCCCAGGCAAACATTCAGTACTTC,CASSLFSQANIQYF
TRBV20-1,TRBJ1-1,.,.,TGCAGTGCTAACCAGGCGGACTCTGAAGCTTTCTTT,CSANQADSEAFF
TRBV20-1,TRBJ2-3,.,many,TGCAGTGCTAGAGATCTAGTCGTGGATACGCAGTATTTT,CSARDLVVDTQYF
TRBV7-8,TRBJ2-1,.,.,TGTGCCAGCAGCCCCCCGCTGGGGGAGCAGTTCTTC,CASSPPLGEQFF
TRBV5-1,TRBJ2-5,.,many,TGCGCCAGCAGCTTGGGTGGTTCGTCAGGCTCCATGATAGAGACCCAGTACTTC,CASSLGGSSGSMIETQYF
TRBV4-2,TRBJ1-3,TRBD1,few,TGTGCCAGCAGCCAAGATCTTCCCGGGACAGCCTTTGGAAACACCATATATTTT,CASSQDLPGTAFGNTIYF
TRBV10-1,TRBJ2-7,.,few,TGCGCCAGCAGTGGTACTCCGGGATCCCGCTACGAGCAGTACTTC,CASSGTPGSRYEQYF
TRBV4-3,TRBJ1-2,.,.,TGCGCCAGCAGCCAAGAGGTAGCGGGAGTTGGCTACACCTTC,CASSQEVAGVGYTF
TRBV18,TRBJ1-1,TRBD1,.,TGTGCCAGCTCACCCGGGACAGGGCCCACTGAAGCTTTCTTT,CASSPGTGPTEAFF
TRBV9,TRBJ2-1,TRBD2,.,TGTGCCAGCAGCGAGGGCGTTGCGGGAGAAGATGAGCAGTTCTTC,CASSEGVAGEDEQFF
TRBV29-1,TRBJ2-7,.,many,TGCAGCGTTGGGAACCCTGGGACGACCCGGGAGCAGTACTTC,CSVGNPGTTREQYF
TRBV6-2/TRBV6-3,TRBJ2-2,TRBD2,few,TGTGCCAGCAGTGCCTACTCGGTTGTTACTAGCGGGAACGGGGAGCTGTTTTTT,CASSAYSVVTSGNGELFF
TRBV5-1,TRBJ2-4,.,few,TGCGCCAGCAGCTTGGGGGGGGCCCTAGCCAAAAACATTCAGTACTTC,CASSLGGALAKNIQYF
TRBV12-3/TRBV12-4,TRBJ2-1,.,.,TGTGCCAGCAGGCTCTATCTGGGGGGAGTCTACAATGAGCAGTTCTTC,CASRLYLGGVYNEQFF
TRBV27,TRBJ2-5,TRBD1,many,TGTGCCAGCAGTTTAGGACAGGGTTTAGGAGAGACCCAGTACTTC,CASSLGQGLGETQYF
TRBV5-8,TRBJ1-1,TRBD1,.,TGTGCCAGCAGCTTGCCGGGACAGCTAATGAACACTGAAGCTTTCTTT,CASSLPGQLMNTEAFF
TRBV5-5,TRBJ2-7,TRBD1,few,TGTGCCAGCAGCTTACAGGGGATTCCGCCCTCCTACGAGCAGTACTTC,CASSLQGIPPSYEQYF
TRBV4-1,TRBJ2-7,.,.,TGCGCCAGCAGCCAAGTGGGGATCCAGGGTGAGCAGTACTTC,CASSQVGIQGEQYF
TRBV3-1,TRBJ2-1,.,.,TGTGCCAGCAGCAAAAGAGCCAACAATGAGCAGTTCTTC,CASSKRANNEQFF
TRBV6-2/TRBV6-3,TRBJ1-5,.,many,TGTGCCAGCCAGGGATCCAGCAATCAGCCCCAGCATTTT,CASQGSSNQPQHF
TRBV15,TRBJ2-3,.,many,TGTGCCACCTCGGCAGGGACTAGCACAGATACGCAGTATTTT,CATSAGTSTDTQYF
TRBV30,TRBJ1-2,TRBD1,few,TGTGCCTCTACGAGGGGGACAGGGAAAAACTATGGCTACACCTTC,CASTRGTGKNYGYTF
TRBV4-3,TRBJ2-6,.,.,TGCGCCAGCAGCCAAGAGGCGTGGCTAGCCGGTGGGGCCAACGTCCTGACTTTC,CASSQEAWLAGGANVLTF
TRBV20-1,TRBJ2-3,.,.,TGCGGTGCCATTAGGGAAGGATCCACAGATACGCAGTATTTT,CGAIREGSTDTQYF
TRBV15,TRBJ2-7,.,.,TGTGCCACCAGCAGAGAGGGCGGGGGCGCCAACTACGAGCAGTACTTC,CATSREGGGANYEQYF
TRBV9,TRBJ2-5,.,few,TGTGCCAGCAGCGTAGGAGCCCAGGGGGGAGAGACCCAGTACTTC,CASSVGAQGGETQYF
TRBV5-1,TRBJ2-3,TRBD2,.,TGCGCCAGCAGCTTGGGTCGTTCCGGGACTAGCGGCACAGATACGCAGTATTTT,CASSLGRSGTSGTDTQYF
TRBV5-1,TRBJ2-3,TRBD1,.,TGCGCCAGCAGCTTGGAGGACAGGGGAAGTAAAGATACGCAGTATTTT,CASSLEDRGSKDTQYF